These 31 T cell receptor beta chains originate from one sample sequenced in a study of Tregs in tolerant kidney transplant recipients. These receptors have no identified antigens. Produced via immunoSEQ multiplex PCR; TCRdb's table is partial and in-frame only. The sample lists roughly 4,900 clones, around 40% occurring once. Sequences were obtained from CD8+ T cells from blood cultured with allogeneic cells. The receptors stem from a human donor in good health.

This clone was seen just once. The chain links TRBV4-2 to TRBJ2-5; D ambiguous. Trimming took off 5 bases at V and 5 bases at J, with 9 bases between the two ends. This CDR3 is 12 amino acids long. Germline CDR1 reads LGHNA; CDR2 reads YNFKEQ. CDR3 coding DNA: TGTGCCAGCAGCTTTGATTGGGAGACCCAGTACTTC. Protein: CASSFDWETQYF.

This clone has more than one count but fewer than ten. The chain recombines TRBV19 with TRBJ2-7; no clear D gene. The CDR3 extends over 12 amino acids. CDR1 is LNHDA and CDR2 is SQIVND in the germline V gene (reference sequence). Trimming took 5 bases from V and 6 from J, leaving 11 bases between them. The CDR3 is CASSPSVGEQYF. CDR3 DNA sequence: TGTGCCAGTAGTCCCTCTGTGGGCGAGCAGTACTTC.

The sample holds a few counts of this clone. This sequence joins TRBV7-2 and TRBJ2-1; tentative D call: TRBD2 (6 bases). V was clipped by 0 bases and J by 11 bases, with 11 bases between them. From germline, CDR1 is SGHTA and CDR2 FQGNSA. The CDR3 totals 13 residues. The CDR3 coding sequence is TGTGCCAGCAGCTTAGCGGGACTTCTAAAGCAGTTCTTC. This gives the protein CASSLAGLLKQFF.

This clone qualifies as medium-sized. This chain joins TRBV4-1 and TRBJ2-7; D gene ambiguous. Germline V gene data show CDR1 as MGHRA and CDR2 as YSYEKL. This CDR3 is 15 amino acids long. Trimming removed 1 base at V and 1 base at J, with 11 bases between. The CDR3 DNA sequence: TGCGCCAGCAGCCAAGTTCCACCGCGATCCTACGAGCAGTACTTC. Translating it yields CASSQVPPRSYEQYF.

The CDR3 spells CASRTGGNTEAFF. The CDR3 DNA sequence: TGTGCCAGCCGGACAGGGGGGAACACTGAAGCTTTCTTT. The genes are TRBV27 and TRBJ1-1; 10 bases match TRBD1. CDR3 length: 13 amino acids. Trimming took 8 bases from V and 1 from J; bases not matched to a gene: 1. Per the germline V gene, CDR1 is MNHEY and CDR2 is SMNVEV (reference sequence).

By frequency in the sample, this clone is medium-sized. For the CDR3, the DNA is TGTGCCAGCAGCTTGAGCGGGGGAATCTTAGATACGCAGTATTTT. Its translation: CASSLSGGILDTQYF. J is TRBJ2-3 and V is TRBV7-3, with TRBD2 identical over 8 bases. The J segment lost 5 bases and the V segment lost 3 bases, leaving 7 bases of the junction unmatched. The germline V gene has CDR1 SGHTA and CDR2 FQGTGA. This CDR3 is built from 15 residues.

This chain joins TRBV7-1 and TRBJ2-7, with a weak D call TRBD2 (5 bases). TRBV7-1 is identified as an open reading frame with a role that is uncertain. The CDR3 has 12 amino acids. V lost 4 bases and J lost 4, with 8 bases in between. The CDR3 loop is CASSFVAYEQYF. The CDR3 DNA follows: TGTGCCAGCAGCTTTGTAGCGTACGAGCAGTACTTC.

This clone is termed medium-sized. The chain employs TRBV4-1 and TRBJ2-7; the D is unclear. The V and J ends lost 4 bases and 0 bases respectively, with 7 bases between them. The germline gives CDR1 MGHRA, CDR2 YSYEKL. This CDR3 spans 13 amino acids. The CDR3 reads CASSRGGSYEQYF. DNA of the CDR3: TGCGCCAGCAGCCGCGGTGGCTCCTACGAGCAGTACTTC.

A few counts support this clone. The chain couples TRBV7-6 to TRBJ2-7; 7 nucleotides agree with TRBD2. Germline values: CDR1 SGHVS, CDR2 FNYEAQ. The CDR3 is made up of 13 amino acids. V dropped 0 bases and J dropped 6; count of bases not matched to a gene: 2. The CDR3 nucleotides read TGTGCCAGCAGCTTAGCGTCGGGGGGCGAGCAGTACTTC. Translated, it gives CASSLASGGEQYF.

The count of this clone is one. The rearrangement links TRBV6-1 to TRBJ2-3, with D possibly being TRBD2 (5 bases). The CDR3 is made up of 13 amino acids. V lost 6 bases, J lost 2 bases, and 9 bases lay in between. Germline V gene lookup returns CDR1 MNHNS and CDR2 SASEGT. The DNA of the CDR3 is TGTGCCAGCAGACTAGGCTTCACAGATACGCAGTATTTT. The encoded protein is CASRLGFTDTQYF.

The genes are TRBV7-2 and TRBJ2-1; 7 bases fit TRBD2. This CDR3 contains 15 residues. Germline CDR1 reads SGHTA; CDR2 reads FQGNSA. V dropped 1 base and J dropped 8; count of bases not matched to a gene: 8. CDR3 sequence reads: CASSLVGGSRDEQFF. CDR3 DNA: TGTGCCAGCAGCTTAGTGGGGGGGTCTCGGGATGAGCAGTTCTTC. The full variable domain, its missing parts supplied by reference TRBV7-2 and TRBJ2-1, is GAGVSQSPSNKVTEKGKDVELRCDPISGHTALYWYRQSLGQGLEFLIYFQGNSAPDKSGLPSDRFSAERTGGSVSTLTIQRTQQEDSAVYLCASSLVGGSRDEQFFGPGTRLTVL.

CDR3: CASIHMGLNEAFF. The CDR3 DNA reads TGTGCCAGCATCCACATGGGGTTGAATGAAGCTTTCTTT. This chain links TRBV6-5 with TRBJ1-1, with D unresolved. V lost 7 bases and J 7 bases, leaving 16 bases between the germline ends. The length of the CDR3 is 13 residues. The germline V gene encodes CDR1 MNHEY and CDR2 SVGAGI.

Turning to this clone: A read error may account for a junction end that differs from germline. This rearrangement joins TRBV5-4 to TRBJ2-7; the D is unclear. Germline lookup yields CDR1 SGHNT and CDR2 YYREEE (reference sequence). The CDR3 extends over 14 amino acids. The CDR3 reads CASSQDLGSDEQYF. The CDR3 region has the DNA TGCGCCAGCAGCCAAGATCTGGGGTCGGACGAGCAGTACTTC.

The V gene is TRBV4-1, the J gene TRBJ2-7, with D maybe TRBD1 (6 bases). The CDR3 consists of 13 residues. V was pared by 3 bases and J by 3 bases, with 9 bases between. From germline, CDR1 is MGHRA and CDR2 YSYEKL. CDR3 amino acids: CASSQGALYEQYF. The CDR3 DNA is TGCGCCAGCAGCCAGGGGGCCCTCTACGAGCAGTACTTC.

Regarding this clone: A far larger clone differs by one base, so this is likely a read error. The V and J genes are TRBV4-2 and TRBJ2-7, with D possibly TRBD2 on 5 matching bases. Germline V gene sequence: CDR1 LGHNA, CDR2 YNFKEQ. The CDR3 is made up of 15 amino acids. The germline V and J ends were trimmed by 0 bases and 2 bases, with 11 bases remaining between them. The CDR3 is CASSQDTLEPYEQYF. The CDR3 bases are TGTGCCAGCAGCCAAGATACACTAGAACCCTACGAGCAGTACTTC.

A few counts support this clone. The gene calls are TRBV6-1 and TRBJ2-1; 7 bases are shared with TRBD1. Trimming took 5 bases from V and 13 from J; bases not matched to a gene: 11. The CDR3 is made up of 13 amino acids. From germline, CDR1 is MNHNS and CDR2 SASEGT. As DNA, the CDR3 is TGTGCCAGCAGTAAGATCGACAGGGATCCCCAGTTCTTC. Translating gives CASSKIDRDPQFF.

The chain combines TRBV4-3 with TRBJ1-4; D not certain. The germline CDR1 and CDR2 sequences are LGHNA and YSLEER. The CDR3 loop spans 14 amino acids. Trimming cost V 5 bases and J 5 bases, with 12 bases left between them. As DNA, the CDR3 is TGCGCCAGCAGCGGATGGCAGGCGAATGAAAAACTGTTTTTT. This codes for CASSGWQANEKLFF.

The chain carries TRBV12-5 and TRBJ2-7, with 10 bases identical to TRBD1. With 3 bases clipped from V and 2 bases from J, the junction kept 13 bases outside the gene matches. The germline CDR1 and CDR2 sequences are LGHNT and FRNRAP. The CDR3 extends over 18 amino acids. CDR3 residues: CASGFSKPPGQGPYEQYF. CDR3 nucleotides: TGTGCTAGTGGTTTCAGTAAGCCCCCGGGACAGGGGCCCTACGAGCAGTACTTC.

The chain couples TRBV11-2 to TRBJ2-1; TRBD2 matches 9 bases. V gave up 5 bases and J gave up 2 bases; unmatched junction bases: 7. The germline gives CDR1 SGHAT, CDR2 FQNNGV. The CDR3 consists of 16 residues. CDR3 in amino acids: CASSPPGLATYNEQFF. CDR3 DNA sequence: TGTGCCAGCAGCCCTCCGGGACTAGCAACCTACAATGAGCAGTTCTTC.

This sequence joins TRBV6-1 and TRBJ2-7; 8 bases agree with TRBD2. Per the germline V gene, CDR1 is MNHNS and CDR2 is SASEGT. V trimming: 1 base; J trimming: 3 bases; junction bases outside the gene matches: 5. The CDR3 totals 15 residues. The CDR3 sequence: CASSEGVAGFYEQYF. The CDR3 DNA is TGTGCCAGCAGTGAAGGGGTAGCGGGATTCTACGAGCAGTACTTC.

The V and J genes are TRBV5-1 and TRBJ2-3, with 7 bases aligning to TRBD2. The CDR3 covers 16 residues. CDR1 and CDR2 (germline): SGHRS, YFSETQ. V lost 1 base and J lost 4; bases outside the gene matches: 9. CDR3 sequence (DNA): TGCGCCAGCAGCTTGCTCGCGGGAGTGAGGGCAGATACGCAGTATTTT. Its translation is CASSLLAGVRADTQYF.

The genes are TRBV27 and TRBJ2-7, with D uncertain. The germline gives CDR1 MNHEY, CDR2 SMNVEV (reference sequence). V was shortened by 5 bases and J by 3 bases, with 14 bases between the two germline ends. The CDR3 runs 14 residues. The CDR3 nucleotides read TGTGCCAGCAGTAAGTGGGCCCCCGTCTACGAGCAGTACTTC. Protein: CASSKWAPVYEQYF.

The rearrangement uses TRBV7-2 and TRBJ2-7; D is perhaps TRBD1 (5 bases). Between the trimmed V and J ends, which lost 2 bases and 2 bases, there was a span of 10 bases. The CDR3 spans 14 residues. Germline V gene lookup returns CDR1 SGHTA and CDR2 FQGNSA. The CDR3 DNA sequence: TGTGCCAGCAGCTTAAGCTCAGGGCCCTACGAGCAGTACTTC. Its translation is CASSLSSGPYEQYF.

This clone is medium-sized in the sample. This rearrangement joins TRBV6-7 to TRBJ2-3; TRBD2 matches at 11 bases. TRBV6-7 has ORF status, its function being uncertain. There are 17 residues in the CDR3. J was trimmed by 4 bases and V by 0 bases; bases with no gene match: 6. CDR3 sequence (DNA): TGTGCCAGCAGTTACTCGATACTAGCGGGAGTGGCAGATACGCAGTATTTT. It encodes CASSYSILAGVADTQYF.

Sample share makes this clone medium-sized. The chain is built from TRBV12-5 and TRBJ2-7; 11 bases map to TRBD1. Germline CDR1 LGHNT, CDR2 FRNRAP. The V segment lost 4 bases and the J segment 2 bases; nucleotides outside the gene matches: 1. CDR3 length equals 14 residues. The CDR3 DNA reads TGTGCTAGTGGTTGGGGACAGGGGGCCTACGAGCAGTACTTC. It translates to CASGWGQGAYEQYF.

This clone is labeled medium-sized (0.01 to 0.1%). J is TRBJ1-1 and V is TRBV11-2; D possibly corresponds to TRBD1 (5 bases). The V and J ends lost 5 bases and 0 bases respectively, with 19 bases between them. The CDR3 extends over 17 amino acids. The germline V gene has CDR1 SGHAT and CDR2 FQNNGV. This CDR3 reads CASSEGSGIGVNTEAFF. In nucleotides, the CDR3 is TGTGCCAGCAGCGAGGGGTCAGGGATCGGAGTGAACACTGAAGCTTTCTTT.

The chain has TRBV6-5 and TRBJ2-5; 8 bases fit TRBD2. The DNA end favors TRBJ2-7, so the J call may be wrong. This CDR3 is built from 13 residues. Germline V gene sequence: CDR1 MNHEY, CDR2 SVGAGI. The CDR3 is CASASGYAYEQYF. Written as DNA, the CDR3 is TGTGCCAGCGCTAGCGGGTACGCCTACGAGCAGTACTTC.

This clone was counted a single time. This chain uses TRBV4-3 with TRBJ2-3; D is perhaps TRBD1 or TRBD2 (5 bases each). Germline V lookup: CDR1 LGHNA, CDR2 YSLEER. The V end was cut by 0 bases, the J end by 1 base, with 17 bases between. CDR3 length: 18 amino acids. The CDR3 DNA is TGCGCCAGCAGCCAAGACGGCCTGGGGTCGGGACGCACAGATACGCAGTATTTT. This gives the protein CASSQDGLGSGRTDTQYF.

In its sample, this clone was seen a few times. V gene TRBV10-3 combines with J gene TRBJ1-5, with 8 bases that match TRBD1. The V gene end was trimmed by 4 bases and the J gene end by 6 bases; junction bases not matched to a gene: 2. Germline CDR1 ENHRY, CDR2 SYGVKD. This CDR3 region has 13 residues. The CDR3 loop is CAISGQGSQPQHF. The CDR3 nucleotides read TGTGCCATCAGTGGACAGGGGAGTCAGCCCCAGCATTTT.

This clone is judged medium-sized. This rearrangement joins TRBV7-2 to TRBJ1-2; D gene uncertain. Germline V gene data show CDR1 as SGHTA and CDR2 as FQGNSA. This CDR3 has 16 amino acids. V shed 4 bases and J shed 5 bases, with 20 bases lying between them. The CDR3 DNA reads TGTGCCAGCAGCTCCCACTCGATGGGAAGAGAATATGGCTACACCTTC. As protein: CASSSHSMGREYGYTF. The variable domain in full, with the rest retrieved from reference TRBV7-2 and TRBJ1-2, is GAGVSQSPSNKVTEKGKDVELRCDPISGHTALYWYRQSLGQGLEFLIYFQGNSAPDKSGLPSDRFSAERTGGSVSTLTIQRTQQEDSAVYLCASSSHSMGREYGYTFGSGTRLTVV.

By its share, this clone is medium-sized. The V and J genes are TRBV29-1 and TRBJ2-3; 7 bases line up with TRBD1. CDR1 SQVTM and CDR2 ANQGSEA come from the germline V gene. After removal of 4 bases from V and 2 bases from J, the junction contained 12 bases not matched to a gene. This CDR3 spans 16 amino acids. The CDR3 coding sequence is TGCAGCGTTGCAGGAACCCGGGACAGTCCCACAGATACGCAGTATTTT. It is translated as CSVAGTRDSPTDTQYF.